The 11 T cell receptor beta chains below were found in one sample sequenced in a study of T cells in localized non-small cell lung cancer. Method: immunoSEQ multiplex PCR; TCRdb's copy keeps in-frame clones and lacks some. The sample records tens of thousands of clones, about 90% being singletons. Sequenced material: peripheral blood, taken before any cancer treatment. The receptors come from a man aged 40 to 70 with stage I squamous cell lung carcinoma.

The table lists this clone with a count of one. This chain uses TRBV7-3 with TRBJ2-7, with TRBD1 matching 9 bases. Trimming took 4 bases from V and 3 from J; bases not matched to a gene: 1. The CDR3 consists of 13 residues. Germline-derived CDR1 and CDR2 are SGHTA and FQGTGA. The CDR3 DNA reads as TGTGCCAGCAGCTCGGACAGGGGCTACGAGCAGTACTTC. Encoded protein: CASSSDRGYEQYF.

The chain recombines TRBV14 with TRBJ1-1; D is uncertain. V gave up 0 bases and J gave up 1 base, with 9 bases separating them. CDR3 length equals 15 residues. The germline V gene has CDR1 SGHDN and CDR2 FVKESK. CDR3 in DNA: TGTGCCAGCAGCCAAGATGGCAGAAGGAACACTGAAGCTTTCTTT. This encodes CASSQDGRRNTEAFF.

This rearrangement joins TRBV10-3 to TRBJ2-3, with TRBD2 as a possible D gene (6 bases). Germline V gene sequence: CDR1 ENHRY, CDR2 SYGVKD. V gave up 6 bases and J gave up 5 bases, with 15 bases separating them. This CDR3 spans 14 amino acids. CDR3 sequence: CAISPRGKGDTQYF. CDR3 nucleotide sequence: TGTGCCATCAGCCCCCGGGGGAAAGGAGATACGCAGTATTTT.

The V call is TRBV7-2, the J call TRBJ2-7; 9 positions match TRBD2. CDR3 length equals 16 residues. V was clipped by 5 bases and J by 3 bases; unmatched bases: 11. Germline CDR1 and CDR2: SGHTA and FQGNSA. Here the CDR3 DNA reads TGTGCCAGCAGCCAAGGGGGCGGGAGGGCCCTCTACGAGCAGTACTTC. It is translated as CASSQGGGRALYEQYF.

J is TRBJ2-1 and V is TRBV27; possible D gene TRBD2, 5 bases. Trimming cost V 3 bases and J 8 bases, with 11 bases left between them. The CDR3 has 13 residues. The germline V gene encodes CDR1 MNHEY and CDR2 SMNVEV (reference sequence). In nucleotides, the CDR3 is TGTGCCAGCAGTTTCTTTCGGGGTTATGAGCAGTTCTTC. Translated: CASSFFRGYEQFF.

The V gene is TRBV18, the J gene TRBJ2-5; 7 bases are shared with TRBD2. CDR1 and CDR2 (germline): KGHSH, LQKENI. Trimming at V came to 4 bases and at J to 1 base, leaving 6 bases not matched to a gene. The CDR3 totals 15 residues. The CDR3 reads CASSRGGRAQETQYF. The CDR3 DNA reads TGTGCCAGCTCACGAGGTGGGAGGGCCCAAGAGACCCAGTACTTC.

The CDR3 loop is CASSQEGSGELGSTQYF. The CDR3 region has the DNA TGCGCCAGCAGCCAAGAAGGTAGCGGAGAGCTGGGGAGTACGCAGTATTTT. This chain connects TRBV4-3 to TRBJ2-3; possibly TRBD2 for D (6 bases). The CDR3 length is 17 residues. V was shortened by 0 bases and J by 8 bases, with 21 bases between the two germline ends. Germline V CDR1 and CDR2: LGHNA, YSLEER.

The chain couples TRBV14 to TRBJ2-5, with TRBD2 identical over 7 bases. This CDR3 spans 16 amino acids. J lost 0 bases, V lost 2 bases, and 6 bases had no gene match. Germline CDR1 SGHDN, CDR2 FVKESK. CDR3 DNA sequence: TGTGCCAGCAGCCAATCGGGAGGCTCGTACCAAGAGACCCAGTACTTC. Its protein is CASSQSGGSYQETQYF.

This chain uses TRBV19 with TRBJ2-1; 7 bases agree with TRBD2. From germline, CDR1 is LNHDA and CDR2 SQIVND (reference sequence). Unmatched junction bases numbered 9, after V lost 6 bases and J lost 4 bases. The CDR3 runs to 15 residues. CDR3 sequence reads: CASSIRASGYNEQFF. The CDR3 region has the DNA TGTGCCAGTAGCATCCGGGCTAGCGGTTACAATGAGCAGTTCTTC.

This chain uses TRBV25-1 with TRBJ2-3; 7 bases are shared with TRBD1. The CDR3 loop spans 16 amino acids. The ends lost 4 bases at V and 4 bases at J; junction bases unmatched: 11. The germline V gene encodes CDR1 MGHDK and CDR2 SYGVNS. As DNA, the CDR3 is TGTGCCAGCAGTGTGAGGCCCAGGGGGTCCGCAGATACGCAGTATTTT. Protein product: CASSVRPRGSADTQYF.

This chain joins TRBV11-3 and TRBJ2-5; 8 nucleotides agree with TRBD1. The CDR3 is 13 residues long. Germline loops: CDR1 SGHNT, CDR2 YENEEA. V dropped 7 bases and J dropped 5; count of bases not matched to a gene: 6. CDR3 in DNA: TGTGCCAGCACCCCACAGGGGGAGGAGACCCAGTACTTC. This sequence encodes CASTPQGEETQYF.